Below, 17 T cell receptor beta chains from the same sample are listed, as sequenced in a study of response to subunit inactivated influenza vaccine. A single record per CDR3 protein comes from TCRdb applying MiXCR to the RT-PCR reads. The repertoire consists of approximately 530,000 distinct CDR3 sequences, with 7.6% occurring once and the leading ten covering 13%. The sequencing used PBMCs from blood, collected around 25 months after vaccination. The receptors originated from a man aged 50-75 years who received an inactivated influenza vaccine.

The chain is built from TRBV10-3 and TRBJ2-3, with 7 bases lining up with TRBD1. The germline V gene encodes CDR1 ENHRY and CDR2 SYGVKD. J lost 1 base, V lost 5 bases, and 6 bases had no gene match. This CDR3 region has 15 residues. The CDR3 sequence is CAISSTGWGTDTQYF. CDR3 nucleotides: TGTGCCATCAGTTCGACAGGGTGGGGCACAGATACGCAGTATTTT.

This clonotype was counted between two and nine times. J is TRBJ1-5 and V is TRBV25-1; 9 nucleotides match TRBD1. Germline loops: CDR1 MGHDK, CDR2 SYGVNS. The junction had 7 bases not matched to a gene; V was cut back by 2 bases and J by 8 bases. The CDR3 spans 15 residues. CDR3 residues: CASSEAGTGFKPQHF. DNA for the CDR3: TGTGCCAGCAGTGAAGCCGGGACAGGGTTTAAGCCCCAGCATTTT. The full variable domain, its missing parts supplied by reference TRBV25-1 and TRBJ1-5, is EADIYQTPRYLVIGTGKKITLECSQTMGHDKMYWYQQDPGMELHLIHYSYGVNSTEKGDLSSESTVSRIRTEHFPLTLESARPSHTSQYLCASSEAGTGFKPQHFGDGTRLSIL.

In DNA form, the CDR3 reads TGCGCCAGCAGCCAAGATACCTTCACCGGACCCCAGTACTTC. This gives the protein CASSQDTFTGPQYF. This sequence joins TRBV4-3 and TRBJ2-5; no firm D call. The ends were cut back, 0 bases at V and 9 bases at J, with 14 bases in the middle. The CDR3 loop spans 14 amino acids. Germline lookup yields CDR1 LGHNA and CDR2 YSLEER.

Ten or more counts support this clonotype. The CDR3 loop is CASSHPSANPSGNTIYF. DNA of the CDR3: TGCGCCAGCAGCCACCCTTCTGCCAACCCTTCTGGAAACACCATATATTTT. The chain joins TRBV4-1 to TRBJ1-3, with unresolved D. The CDR3 contains 17 residues. The ends were cut back, 3 bases at V and 1 base at J, with 16 bases in the middle. CDR1 and CDR2 (germline): MGHRA, YSYEKL.

This clonotype appeared a few times. V is TRBV20-1 and J is TRBJ1-5, with 7 bases that match TRBD1. V lost 1 base, J lost 7 bases, and 7 bases stayed unmatched. The CDR3 has 14 amino acids. Germline CDR1 reads DFQATT; CDR2 reads SNEGSKA (reference sequence). CDR3 region: CSARGRGGGQPQHF. The CDR3, as DNA: TGCAGTGCTAGAGGCCGAGGAGGGGGCCAGCCCCAGCATTTT.

Only a few counts were recorded for this clonotype. This chain connects TRBV20-1 to TRBJ2-7, with D maybe TRBD1 (6 bases). From germline, CDR1 is DFQATT and CDR2 SNEGSKA (reference sequence). This CDR3 is built from 15 residues. Deletions cut 0 bases from V and 2 bases from J, with 14 bases between. CDR3 amino acids: CSARDVDRTTYEQYF. The CDR3 DNA reads as TGCAGTGCTAGAGACGTGGACAGAACCACCTACGAGCAGTACTTC.

The chain couples TRBV5-4 to TRBJ2-7; D possibly corresponds to TRBD2 (7 bases). This CDR3 is 15 amino acids long. V lost 4 bases, J lost 2 bases, and 16 bases lay in between. Looked up from germline, CDR1 is SGHNT and CDR2 is YYREEE (reference sequence). The CDR3 protein is CASSPRGGEAYEQYF. In DNA form, the CDR3 reads TGTGCCAGCAGCCCAAGGGGGGGAGAAGCCTACGAGCAGTACTTC.

This clonotype was counted a few times. The chain recombines TRBV28 with TRBJ2-5; 7 nucleotides agree with TRBD1. The CDR3 is made up of 13 amino acids. V gave up 8 bases and J gave up 2 bases; unmatched junction bases: 5. Germline assignment: CDR1 MDHEN and CDR2 SYDVKM. CDR3 loop: CASVEGQQETQYF. CDR3 nucleotides: TGTGCCAGCGTAGAGGGACAGCAAGAGACCCAGTACTTC.

This clonotype turned up a few times. V gene TRBV12-3 or TRBV12-4 combines with J gene TRBJ2-7, with D tentatively TRBD2 (6 bases). The germline V and J ends were trimmed by 6 bases and 4 bases, with 13 bases remaining between them. The CDR3 loop spans 13 amino acids. CDR3 loop: CASRGGSGYEQYF. CDR3 DNA sequence: TGTGCCAGCAGGGGAGGTTCGGGTTACGAGCAGTACTTC.

The CDR3 reads CASSSTSGGEKLFF. CDR3 coding DNA: TGCGCCAGCAGCTCGACTTCCGGCGGTGAAAAACTGTTTTTT. The gene calls are TRBV5-1 and TRBJ1-4; D uncertain. There are 14 residues in the CDR3. CDR1 is SGHRS and CDR2 is YFSETQ in the germline V gene. Trimming pared 3 bases from V and 7 bases from J, leaving 13 bases between.

The rearrangement links TRBV6-6 to TRBJ1-1; no reliable D call. Trimming shortened V by 6 bases and J by 5 bases, and 7 bases separated the two germline ends. Germline CDR1 is MNHNY and CDR2 is SVGAGI (reference sequence). The CDR3 covers 11 residues. CDR3 region: CASSRRTEAFF. CDR3 nucleotide sequence: TGTGCCAGCAGCCGGCGGACTGAAGCTTTCTTT.

This clonotype was picked up a small number of times. V and J are TRBV15 and TRBJ2-2; TRBD1 is a possible D gene (6 bases). V was cut by 4 bases and J by 3 bases, with 12 bases left in between. Germline V gene sequence: CDR1 LNHNV, CDR2 YYDKDF (reference sequence). The CDR3 runs 15 residues. The CDR3 protein is CATSTRDTDTGELFF. The CDR3 coding sequence is TGTGCCACCAGCACCCGGGACACTGACACCGGGGAGCTGTTTTTT.

The V gene is TRBV6-1, the J gene TRBJ2-3; 9 bases match TRBD2. The germline V gene encodes CDR1 MNHNS and CDR2 SASEGT. Trimming cost V 5 bases and J 3 bases; bases outside gene matches: 9. The CDR3 runs 16 residues. CDR3 nucleotide sequence: TGTGCCAGCAGTAGATCAAGCGGGGGGCTGACAGATACGCAGTATTTT. The encoded protein is CASSRSSGGLTDTQYF.

This clonotype has ten or more counts. The CDR3 coding sequence is TGTGCCAGCAGCTTAAGTCAGTACTATGGCTACACCTTC. Protein product: CASSLSQYYGYTF. V and J are TRBV13 and TRBJ1-2, with D unclear. The CDR3 has 13 residues. Looked up from germline, CDR1 is PRHDT and CDR2 is FYEKMQ (reference sequence). Deletions cut 2 bases from V and 3 bases from J, with 7 bases between.

The J gene is TRBJ1-1, the V gene TRBV27; a possible D gene is TRBD1 (6 bases). This CDR3 has 15 amino acids. Trimming stripped 6 bases from V and 5 bases from J, with 19 bases between. CDR1 and CDR2 (germline): MNHEY, SMNVEV (reference sequence). The CDR3 sequence is CASSGVNTGRTEAFF. The CDR3 nucleotides read TGTGCCAGCAGCGGGGTTAACACAGGGAGAACTGAAGCTTTCTTT.

V gene TRBV10-2 combines with J gene TRBJ2-3; 10 bases match TRBD2. The length of the CDR3 is 16 residues. J was trimmed by 3 bases and V by 3 bases; bases with no gene match: 6. CDR1 and CDR2 (germline): WSHSY, SAAADI. The CDR3 DNA follows: TGCGCCAGCAGTGACGTGAAGACTAGCGGGACAGATACGCAGTATTTT. It specifies CASSDVKTSGTDTQYF.

This clonotype came up a few times. The gene calls are TRBV2 and TRBJ2-1; D unclear. The V gene lost 7 bases and the J gene lost 9 bases, with 10 bases spanning the gap. This CDR3 comprises 11 residues. Germline V gene lookup returns CDR1 SNHLY and CDR2 FYNNEI. CDR3 coding DNA: TGTGCCAGCACGGTGTCTCCTGAGCAGTTCTTC. It translates to CASTVSPEQFF.